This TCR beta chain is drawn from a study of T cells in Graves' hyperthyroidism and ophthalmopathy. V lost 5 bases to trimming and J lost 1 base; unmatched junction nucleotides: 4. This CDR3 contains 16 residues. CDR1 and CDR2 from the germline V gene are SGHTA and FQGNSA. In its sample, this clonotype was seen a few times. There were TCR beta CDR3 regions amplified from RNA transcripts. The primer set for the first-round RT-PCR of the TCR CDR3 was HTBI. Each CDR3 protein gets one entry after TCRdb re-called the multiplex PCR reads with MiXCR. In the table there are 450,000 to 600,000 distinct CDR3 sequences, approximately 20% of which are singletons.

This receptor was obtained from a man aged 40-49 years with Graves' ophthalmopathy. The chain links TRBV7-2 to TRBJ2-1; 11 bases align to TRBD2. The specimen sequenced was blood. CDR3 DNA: TGTGCCAGCAGCACGTCTAGCGGGGGGTCCTACAATGAGCAGTTCTTC. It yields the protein CASSTSSGGSYNEQFF.